This T cell receptor (beta chain) derives from a study of beta chain features in type 1 diabetes. Whole-study results and caveats: Type 1 diabetes patients had moderately but significantly shorter TCRB CDR3s in all four CD4+ subsets.

This clone turned up a few times. Its antigen is still unknown. The investigators reverse transcribed all of the isolated RNA, so they sequenced expressed TCRB transcripts. The data were produced by immunoSEQ multiplex PCR, yet TCRdb's version contains in-frame clones alone and is incomplete. This sample has around 360,000 clones, with over 10% found just once. From germline, CDR1 is SGHNT and CDR2 YYREEE (reference sequence). The junction had 6 bases not matched to a gene; V was cut back by 5 bases and J by 6 bases. CDR3 length: 13 residues. Specimen: naive CD4+ T cells from blood. The genes are TRBV5-4 and TRBJ2-7; 9 nucleotides line up with TRBD1. This TCR came from a woman between 18 and 29 years old with type 1 diabetes. The CDR3 bases are TGTGCCAGCAGTCCGGGACAGGGTGTCGAGCAGTACTTC. This codes for CASSPGQGVEQYF.